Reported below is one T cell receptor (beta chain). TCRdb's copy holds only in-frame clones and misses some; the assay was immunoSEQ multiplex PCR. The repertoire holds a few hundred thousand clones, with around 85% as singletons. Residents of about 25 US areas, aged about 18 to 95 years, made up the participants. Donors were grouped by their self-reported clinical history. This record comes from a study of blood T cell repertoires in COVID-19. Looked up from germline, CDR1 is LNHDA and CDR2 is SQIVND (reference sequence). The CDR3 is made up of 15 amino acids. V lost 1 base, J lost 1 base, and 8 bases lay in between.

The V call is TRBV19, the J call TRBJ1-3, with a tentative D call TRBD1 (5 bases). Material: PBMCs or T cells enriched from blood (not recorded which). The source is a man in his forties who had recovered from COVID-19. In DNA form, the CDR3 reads TGTGCCAGTAGTATAGCGGACACTTCTGGAAACACCATATATTTT. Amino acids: CASSIADTSGNTIYF.